This TCR beta chain appears in the sequencing data of a study of shared clonotypes between healthy human individuals. Cells designated naive CD8 were CD45RO-negative and were positively selected for CCR7, with terminally differentiated effector memory CD45RA+ cells excluded. TCRdb's table, derived via immunoSEQ multiplex PCR, lists solely in-frame clones and lacks some. The table has about 2 million clones, approximately 94% seen once. V was cut by 6 bases and J by 7 bases, with 21 bases left in between. Per germline, CDR1 SGHTA and CDR2 FQGNSA. The CDR3 totals 15 residues. This receptor was obtained from a man aged 18 to 35 in good health. Material for sequencing was naive CD8+ T cells sorted from blood. The V call is TRBV7-2, the J call TRBJ1-1; D might be TRBD1 (6 bases). Here the CDR3 reads CASSLRSRGANEAFF. CDR3 DNA sequence: TGTGCCAGCAGTTTAAGGTCCCGGGGGGCGAATGAAGCTTTCTTT.